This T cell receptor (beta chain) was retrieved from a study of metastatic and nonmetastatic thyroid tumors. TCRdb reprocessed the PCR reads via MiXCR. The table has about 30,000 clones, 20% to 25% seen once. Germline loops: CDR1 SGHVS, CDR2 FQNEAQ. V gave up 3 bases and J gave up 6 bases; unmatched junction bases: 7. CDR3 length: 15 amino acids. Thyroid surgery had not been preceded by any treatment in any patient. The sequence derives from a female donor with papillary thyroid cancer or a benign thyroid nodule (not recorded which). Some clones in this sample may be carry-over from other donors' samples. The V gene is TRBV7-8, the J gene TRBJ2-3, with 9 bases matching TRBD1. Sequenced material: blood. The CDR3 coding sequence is TGTGCCAGCAGCTTGATGGACAGGGGTGCCGATACGCAGTATTTT. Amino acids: CASSLMDRGADTQYF.